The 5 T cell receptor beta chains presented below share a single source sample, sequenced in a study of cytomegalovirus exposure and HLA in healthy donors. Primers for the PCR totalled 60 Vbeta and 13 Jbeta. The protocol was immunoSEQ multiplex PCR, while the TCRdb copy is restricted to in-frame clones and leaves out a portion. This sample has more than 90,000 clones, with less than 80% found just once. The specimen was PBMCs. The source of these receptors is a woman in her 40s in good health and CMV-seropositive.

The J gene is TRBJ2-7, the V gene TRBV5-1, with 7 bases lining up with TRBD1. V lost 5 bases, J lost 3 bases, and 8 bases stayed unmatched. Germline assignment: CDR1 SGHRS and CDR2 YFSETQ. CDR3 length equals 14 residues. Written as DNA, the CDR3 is TGCGCCAGCAGACCCGGGACAGATCACTACGAGCAGTACTTC. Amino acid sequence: CASRPGTDHYEQYF.

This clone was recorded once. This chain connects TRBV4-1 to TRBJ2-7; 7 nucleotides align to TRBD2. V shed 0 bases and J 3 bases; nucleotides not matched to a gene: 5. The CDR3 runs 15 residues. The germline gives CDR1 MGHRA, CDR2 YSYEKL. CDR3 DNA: TGCGCCAGCAGCCAAGATTGGGGGGGGGTCTACGAGCAGTACTTC. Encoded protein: CASSQDWGGVYEQYF.

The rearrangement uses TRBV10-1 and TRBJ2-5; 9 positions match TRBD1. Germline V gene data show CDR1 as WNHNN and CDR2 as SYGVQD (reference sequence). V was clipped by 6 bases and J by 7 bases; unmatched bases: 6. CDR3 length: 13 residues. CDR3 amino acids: CASSDRQGGTQYF. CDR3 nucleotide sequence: TGCGCCAGCAGCGATAGACAGGGGGGGACCCAGTACTTC.

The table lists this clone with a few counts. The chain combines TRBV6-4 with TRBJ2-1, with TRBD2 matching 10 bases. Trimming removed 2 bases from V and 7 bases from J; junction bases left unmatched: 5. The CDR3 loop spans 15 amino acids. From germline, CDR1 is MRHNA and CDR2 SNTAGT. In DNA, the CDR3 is TGTGCCAGCAGTGACGGAGCGGGAGGGGGGAATGAGCAGTTCTTC. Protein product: CASSDGAGGGNEQFF.

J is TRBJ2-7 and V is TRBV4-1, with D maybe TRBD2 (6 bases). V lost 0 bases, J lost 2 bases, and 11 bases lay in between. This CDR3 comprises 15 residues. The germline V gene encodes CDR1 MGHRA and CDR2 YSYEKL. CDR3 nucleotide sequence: TGCGCCAGCAGCCAAGAGGCAGGGAGGACCTACGAGCAGTACTTC. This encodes CASSQEAGRTYEQYF.